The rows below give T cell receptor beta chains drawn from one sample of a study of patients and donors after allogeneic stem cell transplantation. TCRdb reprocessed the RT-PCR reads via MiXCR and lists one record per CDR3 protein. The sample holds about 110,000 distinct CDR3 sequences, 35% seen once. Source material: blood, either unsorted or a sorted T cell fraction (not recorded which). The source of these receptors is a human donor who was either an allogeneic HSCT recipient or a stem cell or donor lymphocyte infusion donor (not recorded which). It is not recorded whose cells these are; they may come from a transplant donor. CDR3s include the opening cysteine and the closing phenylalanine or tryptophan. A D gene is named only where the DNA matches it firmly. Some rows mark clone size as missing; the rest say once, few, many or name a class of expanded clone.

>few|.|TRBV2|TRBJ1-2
TGTGCCAGCAGTGAGGGCAGGGATTCGAAAGGCTACACCTTC
CASSEGRDSKGYTF
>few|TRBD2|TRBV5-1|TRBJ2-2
TGCGCCAGCAGCTACTTTGGACTAGACGGCACCGGGGAGCTGTTTTTT
CASSYFGLDGTGELFF
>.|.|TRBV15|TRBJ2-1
TGTGCCACCAGCACCTCGAGCCGTCTCGGTGAGCAGTTCTTC
CATSTSSRLGEQFF
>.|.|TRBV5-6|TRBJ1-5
TGTGCCAGCAAAGGCCGAGATCAGCCCCAGCATTTT
CASKGRDQPQHF
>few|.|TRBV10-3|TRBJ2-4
TGTGCCATCAGTGATACGGGTATTCAGTACTTC
CAISDTGIQYF
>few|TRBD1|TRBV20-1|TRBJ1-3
TGCAGTGCGAGTACAGGGGATAACACCATATATTTT
CSASTGDNTIYF
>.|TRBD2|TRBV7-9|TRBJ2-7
TGTGCCAGCAGCTTAGCGAGCCAGCGGGGGGCCTACGAGCAGTACTTC
CASSLASQRGAYEQYF
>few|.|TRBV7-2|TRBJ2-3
TGTGCCAGCAGACCCTCTAGCGCATATACGCAGTATTTT
CASRPSSAYTQYF
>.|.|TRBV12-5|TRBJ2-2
TGTGCTAGTGCCCGAGACTACCCGAACACCGGGGAGCTGTTTTTT
CASARDYPNTGELFF
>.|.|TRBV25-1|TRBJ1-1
TGTGCCAGCAGTGAATTAGGAGGACACCTGAACACTGAAGCTTTCTTT
CASSELGGHLNTEAFF
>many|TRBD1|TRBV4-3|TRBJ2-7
TGTGCCAGCAGCCCCGGACAGGGAGCTTACGAGCAGTACTTC
CASSPGQGAYEQYF
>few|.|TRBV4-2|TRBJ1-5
TGTGCCAGCAGCCAAGAGCGCAGAAGTCAGCCCCAGCATTTT
CASSQERRSQPQHF
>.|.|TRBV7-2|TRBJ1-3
TGTGCCAGCAGCTTAACGGGGGCAAACACCATATATTTT
CASSLTGANTIYF
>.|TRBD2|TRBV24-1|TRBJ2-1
TGTGCCACCAGTGACCGTGGGACTAGCGGGAGCAATGAGCAGTTCTTC
CATSDRGTSGSNEQFF
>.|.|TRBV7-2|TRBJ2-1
TGTGCCAGCAGATCTCCCGGCGCTAGTCACAATGAGCAGTTCTTC
CASRSPGASHNEQFF
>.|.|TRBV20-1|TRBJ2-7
TGCAGTGCTAGTTTCGGCTTTAGCTCCTACGAGCAGTACTTC
CSASFGFSSYEQYF
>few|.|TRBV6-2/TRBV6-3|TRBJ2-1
TGTGCCAGCAGTTACTCTGGGACCGTAGACAACAATGAGCAGTTCTTC
CASSYSGTVDNNEQFF
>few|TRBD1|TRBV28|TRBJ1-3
TGTGCCAGCAGGCTACAGGGGACCACCTCTGGAAACACCATATATTTT
CASRLQGTTSGNTIYF
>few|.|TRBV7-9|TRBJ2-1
TGTGCCAGCAGCTTACCCGGACGTCGAGGCATCCTCTTTGATGAGCAGTTCTTC
CASSLPGRRGILFDEQFF
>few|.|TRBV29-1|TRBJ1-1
TGCAGCGTTGCCAAGGGCACCCTGAACACTGAAGCTTTCTTT
CSVAKGTLNTEAFF
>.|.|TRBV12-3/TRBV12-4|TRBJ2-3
TGTGCCAGCAGTTACAGGGGCACAGATACGCAGTATTTT
CASSYRGTDTQYF
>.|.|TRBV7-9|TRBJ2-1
TGTGCCAGCAGCGGTAATGAGCAGTTCTTC
CASSGNEQFF
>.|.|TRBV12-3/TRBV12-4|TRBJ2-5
TGTGCCAGCAGTTTAGTCGGAGCCCCCCAAGAGACCCAGTACTTC
CASSLVGAPQETQYF
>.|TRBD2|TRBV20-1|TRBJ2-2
TGCAGTGCTAGAGATCTAGCGGGAGGATTCACCGGGGAGCTGTTTTTT
CSARDLAGGFTGELFF
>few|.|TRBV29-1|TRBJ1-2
TGCAGCGTTCGGACGCTCTTGAACTATGGCTACACCTTC
CSVRTLLNYGYTF
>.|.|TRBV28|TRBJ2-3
TGTGCCAGCAGTTTATCTAAAAGGGGGGATACGCAGTATTTT
CASSLSKRGDTQYF
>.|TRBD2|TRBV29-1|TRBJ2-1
TGCAGCGTTGCTAGCGGGAGTTCCAACTCCTACAATGAGCAGTTCTTC
CSVASGSSNSYNEQFF
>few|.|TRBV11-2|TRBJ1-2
TGTGCCAGCAGGAGGGGGGACTATGGCTACACCTTC
CASRRGDYGYTF
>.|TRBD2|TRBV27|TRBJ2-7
TGTGCCAGCAGTCCCCAGGGACTAGCGGGAGTATACGAGCAGTACTTC
CASSPQGLAGVYEQYF
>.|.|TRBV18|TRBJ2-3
TGTGCCAGCTCATCCCGGGGGGATACGCAGTATTTT
CASSSRGDTQYF
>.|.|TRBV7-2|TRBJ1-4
TGTGCCAGCAGTTTTGGGGGGACGGGGCTGTTTTTT
CASSFGGTGLFF
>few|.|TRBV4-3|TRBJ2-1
TGCGCCAGCAGCCAAGAGATGTGGGCCCAAGAGCAGTTCTTC
CASSQEMWAQEQFF
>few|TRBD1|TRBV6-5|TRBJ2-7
TGTGCCAGCAAGACAGGGAACTACGAGCAGTACTTC
CASKTGNYEQYF
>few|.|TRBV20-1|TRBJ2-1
TGCAGTGCTAGTGCCGGAATCTCCTACAATGAGCAGTTCTTC
CSASAGISYNEQFF
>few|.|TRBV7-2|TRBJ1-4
TGTGCCAGCAGCTCCCAGGGGGAAAAACTGTTTTTT
CASSSQGEKLFF
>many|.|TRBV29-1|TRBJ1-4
TGCAGCTTCTGGACGGAGGCCTACGGGAAACTGTTTTTT
CSFWTEAYGKLFF
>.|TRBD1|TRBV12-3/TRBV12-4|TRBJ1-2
TGTGCCAGCAGTTCCGGGACAGGGGGCTATGGCTACACCTTC
CASSSGTGGYGYTF
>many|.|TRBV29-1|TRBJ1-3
TGCAGCGTTTATCGGGGGACGAGCTCTGGAAACACCATATATTTT
CSVYRGTSSGNTIYF
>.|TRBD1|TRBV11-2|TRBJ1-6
TGTGCCAGCAGCTTAGGACAGGGAGTCGCGCGGTCACCCCTCCACTTT
CASSLGQGVARSPLHF
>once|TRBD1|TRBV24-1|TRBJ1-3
TGTGCCACCAGTGAACGACAGGGTTGGACTGGAAACACCATATATTTT
CATSERQGWTGNTIYF
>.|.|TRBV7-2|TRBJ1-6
TGTGCCAGCAGCTCCCCCGGGCCCCTCCACTTT
CASSSPGPLHF